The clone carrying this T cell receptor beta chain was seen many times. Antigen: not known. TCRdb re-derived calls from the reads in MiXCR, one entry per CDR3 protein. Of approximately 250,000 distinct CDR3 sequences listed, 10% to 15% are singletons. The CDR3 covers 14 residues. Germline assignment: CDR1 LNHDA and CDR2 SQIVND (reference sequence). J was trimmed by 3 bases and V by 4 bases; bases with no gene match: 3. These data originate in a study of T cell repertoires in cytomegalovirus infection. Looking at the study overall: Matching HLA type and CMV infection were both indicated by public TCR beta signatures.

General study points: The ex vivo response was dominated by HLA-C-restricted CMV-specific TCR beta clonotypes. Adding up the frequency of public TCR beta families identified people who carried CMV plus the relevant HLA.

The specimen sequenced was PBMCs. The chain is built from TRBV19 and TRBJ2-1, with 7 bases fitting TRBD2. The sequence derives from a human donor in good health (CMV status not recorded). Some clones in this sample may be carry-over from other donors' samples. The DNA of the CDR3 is TGTGCCAGTAGTACCCGGACTAGCTACAATGAGCAGTTCTTC. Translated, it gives CASSTRTSYNEQFF. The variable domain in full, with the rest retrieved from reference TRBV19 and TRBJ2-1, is DGGITQSPKYLFRKEGQNVTLSCEQNLNHDAMYWYRQDPGQGLRLIYYSQIVNDFQKGDIAEGYSVSREKKESFPLTVTSAQKNPTAFYLCASSTRTSYNEQFFGPGTRLTVL.